A single sample is the source of the 29 T cell receptor beta chains below, sequenced in a study of human T cells and chemical hapten exposure. Time point of the sample: pre-sensitization, week 0. This sample's treatment: therapeutic diphenylcyclopropenone sensitization with weekly scalp DPC. TCRdb re-derived calls from the RACE reads in MiXCR, one entry per CDR3 protein. This sample has 380,000 or so distinct CDR3 sequences, with around 5.5% found just once. Here the sequenced sample was whole blood, taken in connection with sensitization to the hapten diphenylcyclopropenone (DPC). These receptors came from a woman aged 18 to 35 with alopecia areata. Some clones in this sample may be carry-over from other donors' samples.

This clonotype has more than one count but fewer than ten. This chain joins TRBV3-1 and TRBJ2-7, with no clear D. With 0 bases removed from V and 2 bases from J, the gap between germline ends came to 14 bases. The CDR3 length is 16 residues. The germline V gene has CDR1 LGHDT and CDR2 YNNKEL (reference sequence). CDR3 bases: TGTGCCAGCAGCCAAGATACGGACCTGGGGACCTACGAGCAGTACTTC. Translated, it gives CASSQDTDLGTYEQYF.

This clonotype was counted ten times or more. The chain carries TRBV25-1 and TRBJ2-4; no clear D gene. This CDR3 spans 11 amino acids. Between the trimmed V and J ends, which lost 11 bases and 7 bases, there was a span of 12 bases. Per germline, CDR1 MGHDK and CDR2 SYGVNS. The CDR3 reads CAHLSRNIQYF. Here the CDR3 DNA reads TGTGCCCACCTGAGCAGGAACATTCAGTACTTC.

This chain joins TRBV12-3 or TRBV12-4 and TRBJ1-4; D perhaps matches TRBD1 (5 bases). The CDR3 runs 15 residues. Trimming cost V 4 bases and J 8 bases, with 17 bases left between them. The CDR3 nucleotides are TGTGCCAGCAGTTCCGGGTCCCGGGGGTACGAAAAACTGTTTTTT. Amino acid sequence: CASSSGSRGYEKLFF.

The chain has TRBV12-3 or TRBV12-4 and TRBJ1-2, with TRBD1 matching over 7 bases. This CDR3 contains 13 residues. The V gene end was trimmed by 8 bases and the J gene end by 7 bases; junction bases not matched to a gene: 10. CDR3 residues: CASGPGGTLGYTF. In nucleotides, the CDR3 is TGTGCCAGCGGTCCAGGGGGAACTCTTGGCTACACCTTC.

There are many counts of this clonotype. This chain connects TRBV6-2 or TRBV6-3 to TRBJ2-6, with no clear D. V was trimmed by 6 bases and J by 8 bases, leaving 5 bases between them. In germline, CDR1 is MNHEY, CDR2 SVGEGT. The CDR3 runs to 11 residues. The CDR3 nucleotides are TGTGCCAGCAGCTTCCCCAACGTCCTGACTTTC. This encodes CASSFPNVLTF.

The table lists this clonotype with many counts. V gene TRBV6-1 combines with J gene TRBJ1-4; 9 nucleotides match TRBD1. CDR3 length: 17 amino acids. V shed 5 bases, J shed 3 bases, and the junction held 10 bases outside the gene matches. Germline V gene lookup returns CDR1 MNHNS and CDR2 SASEGT. DNA of the CDR3: TGTGCCAGCAGTCCGACCGGGACAGGGACTTCTAATGAAAAACTGTTTTTT. Translation: CASSPTGTGTSNEKLFF.

The chain has TRBV6-6 and TRBJ1-1; possible D gene TRBD1, 6 bases. Germline V gives CDR1 MNHNY, CDR2 SVGAGI (reference sequence). The germline V and J ends were trimmed by 1 base and 10 bases, with 16 bases remaining between them. The CDR3 covers 14 residues. The CDR3 coding sequence is TGTGCCAGCAGTTACTATCGGGTAGAGGGGGGAGCTTTCTTT. It codes for CASSYYRVEGGAFF.

The chain links TRBV4-3 to TRBJ2-5; possibly TRBD1 for D (5 bases). The V end lost 0 bases, the J end lost 2 bases, and 13 bases lay between the germline ends. The CDR3 covers 16 residues. Germline CDR1 and CDR2: LGHNA and YSLEER. The CDR3: CASSQDGPGQQETQYF. CDR3 sequence (DNA): TGCGCCAGCAGCCAAGATGGGCCAGGGCAACAAGAGACCCAGTACTTC.

Many counts were recorded for this clonotype. The rearrangement joins TRBV4-3 to TRBJ1-5; no clear D. V was clipped by 1 base and J by 4 bases, with 11 bases between them. The germline V gene has CDR1 LGHNA and CDR2 YSLEER. This CDR3 comprises 15 residues. CDR3: CASSQALRRNQPQHF. In DNA form, the CDR3 reads TGCGCCAGCAGCCAAGCGCTACGGAGGAATCAGCCCCAGCATTTT.

This clonotype occurred many times. This chain uses TRBV6-2 or TRBV6-3 with TRBJ1-1, with D possibly TRBD1 on 5 matching bases. Germline V gives CDR1 MNHEY, CDR2 SVGEGT. There are 14 residues in the CDR3. The V end was cut by 11 bases, the J end by 1 base, with 17 bases between. The CDR3 loop is CASERGLGNTEAFF. As DNA, the CDR3 is TGTGCCTCGGAGAGGGGATTGGGGAACACTGAAGCTTTCTTT.

This chain uses TRBV4-2 with TRBJ2-7; D is possibly TRBD2 (5 bases). V was shortened by 0 bases and J by 0 bases, with 12 bases between the two germline ends. Germline CDR1 LGHNA, CDR2 YNFKEQ. This CDR3 spans 16 amino acids. CDR3 nucleotide sequence: TGTGCCAGCAGCCAAGATACGGTAGCGCACTCCTACGAGCAGTACTTC. Protein product: CASSQDTVAHSYEQYF.

The sample holds many counts of this clonotype. The rearrangement uses TRBV7-9 and TRBJ1-5; the D is unclear. The V end was cut by 4 bases, the J end by 8 bases, with 21 bases between. CDR1 is SEHNR, CDR2 FQNEAQ, per germline (reference sequence). The CDR3 totals 16 residues. The DNA of the CDR3 is TGTGCCAGCAGCTCACCTTTTGAGCAGTCCTCTGAGCCCCAGCATTTT. Amino acids: CASSSPFEQSSEPQHF.

This clonotype was counted many times. This chain joins TRBV20-1 and TRBJ1-6; TRBD1 is a possible D gene (5 bases). Looked up from germline, CDR1 is DFQATT and CDR2 is SNEGSKA (reference sequence). The CDR3 sequence is 14 residues long. Trimming cost V 5 bases and J 5 bases, with 13 bases left between them. CDR3 coding DNA: TGCAGTGCTTTAACTGACAGACATAATTCACCCCTCCACTTT. It encodes CSALTDRHNSPLHF.

Only a few counts were recorded for this clonotype. The chain couples TRBV28 to TRBJ2-6; possible D gene TRBD1, 6 bases. The germline V and J ends were trimmed by 2 bases and 4 bases, with 9 bases remaining between them. CDR1 is MDHEN, CDR2 SYDVKM, per germline. CDR3 length: 15 residues. The CDR3 sequence: CASSLQGYGANVLTF. The DNA of the CDR3 is TGTGCCAGCAGTTTACAGGGGTACGGGGCCAACGTCCTGACTTTC.

In this sample, this clonotype turned up many times. The chain recombines TRBV20-1 with TRBJ1-5; 7 bases are shared with TRBD1. The CDR3 extends over 14 amino acids. Germline-derived CDR1 and CDR2 are DFQATT and SNEGSKA (reference sequence). The J segment lost 0 bases and the V segment lost 6 bases, leaving 5 bases of the junction unmatched. In nucleotides, the CDR3 is TGCAGTGCCACCTCAGGGGGTAGCAATCAGCCCCAGCATTTT. It encodes CSATSGGSNQPQHF.

The chain couples TRBV9 to TRBJ2-1, with D perhaps TRBD2 (6 bases). The CDR3 is made up of 14 amino acids. V was clipped by 4 bases and J by 3 bases, with 11 bases between them. Germline V CDR1 and CDR2: SGDLS, YYNGEE. The chain's CDR3 is CASSPGTLYNEQFF. The CDR3 coding sequence is TGTGCCAGCAGCCCCGGGACTCTCTACAATGAGCAGTTCTTC.

The chain joins TRBV27 to TRBJ2-3, with 7 bases matching TRBD2. Germline V gene sequence: CDR1 MNHEY, CDR2 SMNVEV (reference sequence). The CDR3 sequence is 15 residues long. V trimming: 8 bases; J trimming: 1 base; junction bases outside the gene matches: 9. CDR3 DNA sequence: TGTGCCAGCCGATACGCGGGGGTAGGCACAGATACGCAGTATTTT. This sequence encodes CASRYAGVGTDTQYF.

J is TRBJ1-3 and V is TRBV4-3; D remains ambiguous. CDR1 and CDR2 (germline): LGHNA, YSLEER. Trimming stripped 0 bases from V and 3 bases from J, with 6 bases between. This CDR3 contains 14 residues. The CDR3 DNA follows: TGCGCCAGCAGCCAAGAAGGGATTGGAAACACCATATATTTT. As protein: CASSQEGIGNTIYF.

This clonotype was counted only a few times. The V gene is TRBV20-1, the J gene TRBJ1-1, with D tentatively TRBD1 (5 bases). This CDR3 is 12 amino acids long. Between the trimmed V and J ends, which lost 5 bases and 0 bases, there was a span of 7 bases. The germline V gene has CDR1 DFQATT and CDR2 SNEGSKA (reference sequence). The chain's CDR3 is CSAGTLNTEAFF. Here the CDR3 DNA reads TGCAGTGCTGGGACTCTGAACACTGAAGCTTTCTTT.

The chain combines TRBV20-1 with TRBJ2-7; 8 nucleotides align to TRBD2. The ends lost 0 bases at V and 1 base at J; junction bases unmatched: 5. This CDR3 has 15 amino acids. Germline lookup yields CDR1 DFQATT and CDR2 SNEGSKA (reference sequence). The CDR3 sequence is CSARDLKRGSYEQYF. For the CDR3, the DNA is TGCAGTGCTAGAGATTTAAAGCGGGGGTCCTACGAGCAGTACTTC.

At least ten counts were recorded for this clonotype. This chain connects TRBV28 to TRBJ2-1; D may be TRBD1 (6 bases). Germline loops: CDR1 MDHEN, CDR2 SYDVKM. This CDR3 comprises 13 residues. V was shortened by 5 bases and J by 12 bases, with 17 bases between the two germline ends. CDR3 in amino acids: CASSLQGQSRQFF. The CDR3 DNA is TGTGCCAGCAGTCTCCAGGGACAATCGAGGCAGTTCTTC.

The V and J genes are TRBV10-3 and TRBJ2-3; no firm D call. CDR1 is ENHRY, CDR2 SYGVKD, per germline. With 6 bases removed from V and 0 bases from J, the gap between germline ends came to 10 bases. This CDR3 is built from 14 residues. CDR3 loop: CAISPSVSTDTQYF. In DNA form, the CDR3 reads TGTGCCATCAGCCCCAGTGTTAGCACAGATACGCAGTATTTT.

This clonotype was seen ten or more times. The rearrangement joins TRBV10-3 to TRBJ2-3; no reliable D call. The CDR3 covers 12 residues. V lost 3 bases to trimming and J lost 4 bases, with 5 bases between them. CDR1 is ENHRY, CDR2 SYGVKD, per germline. CDR3: CAISDRADTQYF. CDR3 DNA sequence: TGTGCCATCAGTGACCGGGCAGATACGCAGTATTTT.

This clonotype was recorded many times. This rearrangement joins TRBV7-8 to TRBJ1-2; TRBD1 matches 7 bases. V lost 2 bases and J lost 12; bases outside the gene matches: 9. The CDR3 extends over 13 amino acids. Germline assignment: CDR1 SGHVS and CDR2 FQNEAQ. The chain's CDR3 is CASSLINDRDNTF. CDR3 DNA: TGTGCCAGCAGCTTAATTAACGACAGGGATAACACCTTC.

This clonotype was found a few times. Sequence at one end of the junction differs from germline and may be a read error. The chain is built from TRBV2 and TRBJ2-5; TRBD1 is a possible D gene (6 bases). The CDR3 runs to 13 residues. The germline V gene has CDR1 SNHLY and CDR2 FYNNEI. The CDR3 DNA follows: TGTGCCAGCAGTGGGACAGTTAAAGAAACCCAGTACTTC. Protein: CASSGTVKETQYF.

Only a few counts were recorded for this clonotype. The chain combines TRBV3-1 with TRBJ2-3; the D gene could be TRBD1 or TRBD2 (5 bases each). CDR1 and CDR2 (germline): LGHDT, YNNKEL (reference sequence). Trimming took 1 base from V and 9 from J, leaving 20 bases between them. The CDR3 runs 16 residues. As DNA, the CDR3 is TGTGCCAGCAGCCAAGGCACCGGGACGGTCCGGGCAACGCAGTATTTT. This sequence encodes CASSQGTGTVRATQYF.

The V gene is TRBV5-1, the J gene TRBJ2-1; TRBD2 is a possible D gene (6 bases). Trimming stripped 6 bases from V and 3 bases from J, with 13 bases between. Germline V gene lookup returns CDR1 SGHRS and CDR2 YFSETQ. The CDR3 sequence is 14 residues long. The CDR3 protein is CASTDTGDYNEQFF. The CDR3 DNA follows: TGCGCCAGCACTGATACGGGGGACTACAATGAGCAGTTCTTC.

This clonotype was observed at least ten times. The rearrangement joins TRBV27 to TRBJ1-1; D possibly corresponds to TRBD1 (5 bases). The V gene's germline CDR1 is MNHEY and CDR2 SMNVEV (reference sequence). V was shortened by 3 bases and J by 1 base, with 9 bases between the two germline ends. This CDR3 comprises 14 residues. CDR3 in amino acids: CASSLRGWNTEAFF. The CDR3 bases are TGTGCCAGCAGTTTGAGGGGTTGGAACACTGAAGCTTTCTTT.

This clonotype was counted between two and nine times. The rearrangement joins TRBV21-1 to TRBJ1-5; TRBD1, as called in the table, went unchecked against the DNA. TRBV21-1 is marked as a pseudogene. This CDR3 has 14 amino acids. The CDR3 bases are TGTGCCAGCAACCTGGGGGTTGTCATTCAGCCCCAGCATTTT. Amino acids: CASNLGVVIQPQHF.